A single count supports the clone carrying this TCR beta chain. V was pared by 2 bases and J by 7 bases, with 9 bases between. CDR1 MRHNA and CDR2 SNTAGT come from the germline V gene. This CDR3 has 13 residues. TCRdb's copy holds only in-frame clones and misses some; the assay was immunoSEQ multiplex PCR. The sample shows 250,000 to 300,000 clones, 88% of them seen only once. This sample was taken from a study of blood T cell repertoires in COVID-19. Study at large: COVID-19 samples collected from the United States, Italy and Spain covered acute and convalescent phases.

This receptor was taken from a woman aged 25-40 years with acute or convalescent COVID-19. The V and J genes are TRBV6-4 and TRBJ2-1; D is possibly TRBD2 (5 bases). Sample: peripheral blood. The CDR3 loop reads CASSDITGNEQFF. DNA for the CDR3: TGTGCCAGCAGTGACATAACGGGGAATGAGCAGTTCTTC.